The 22 T cell receptor beta chains below all came from one sample that was sequenced in a study of CD8+ T cells in alopecia areata. RNA, once extracted, was reverse transcribed into cDNA for use as the sequencing template. Sequencing used immunoSEQ multiplex PCR; TCRdb keeps in-frame clones, though not all of them. The profile covers roughly 110,000 clones, none occurring a single time. Sample: lesional skin. The receptors here all came from a C3H/HeJ mouse with alopecia areata. Strain haplotype (MHC): H2-k.

A word on this clone: Germline and genes: mouse. The CDR3 end lies 4 residues beyond the end of the read and is filled in from the germline J gene. The chain employs TRBV17 and TRBJ2-2, with TRBD1 identical over 10 bases. V gave up 3 bases and J gave up 4 bases; unmatched junction bases: 5. The CDR3 contains 16 residues. Germline values: CDR1 MNHDT, CDR2 YYDKIL. This CDR3 reads CASSRGTGAVTGQLYF. Incomplete CDR3 DNA: TGTGCTAGCAGTAGGGGGACAGGGGCGGTCACCGGG.

As regards this clone: Mouse germline and gene names are used. From the germline J gene comes the end of the CDR3, since the read stops 4 residues before it. This chain connects TRBV1 to TRBJ2-2, with 13 nucleotides matching TRBD2. CDR1 NSQYPW and CDR2 LRSPGD come from the germline V gene (reference sequence). Unmatched junction bases numbered 3, after V lost 6 bases and J lost 2 bases. The CDR3 consists of 16 residues. The part of the CDR3 DNA that was read is TGCACCTGCAGCACGGACTGGGGGGGCAACACCGGG. This encodes CTCSTDWGGNTG. The entire CDR3 reads CTCSTDWGGNTGQLYF.

This clone was detected only a few times. Germline and junction disagree at one end, which may indicate a read error. Gene names and germline refer to mouse. Read sequence stops 4 residues before the CDR3 end, and the germline J gene provides the missing end. The rearrangement uses TRBV1 and TRBJ2-1, with TRBD1 matching over 11 bases. The CDR3 runs to 14 residues. The germline V gene has CDR1 NSQYPW and CDR2 LRSPGD (reference sequence). CDR3 bases read: TGCCCCTGCCACGGGACAGGGGGCTATGCT. Encoded protein: CPCHGTGGYA. The CDR3, in full, reads CPCHGTGGYAEQFF.

This clone appeared many times. Gene names and germline match the mouse. The CDR3 is cut off 4 residues early in the read; its end comes from the germline J gene. This chain joins TRBV13-3 and TRBJ2-1; possibly TRBD1 for D (5 bases). V was trimmed by 2 bases and J by 6 bases, leaving 9 bases between them. The CDR3 covers 13 residues. Germline V gene sequence: CDR1 NNHDY, CDR2 SYVADS. This chain's CDR3 is CASSEGVGAEQFF. Partial CDR3 DNA: TGTGCCAGCAGTGAAGGGGTTGGTGCT.

Comments on this clone: Mouse names are used for the genes. The CDR3 goes on 4 residues after the read ends, and that part is filled in from the germline J gene. V is TRBV19 and J is TRBJ2-3; TRBD1 agrees at 7 bases. Trimming at V came to 6 bases and at J to 3 bases, leaving 1 base not matched to a gene. Germline CDR1 and CDR2: FNHDT and SITEND (reference sequence). This CDR3 region has 12 residues. The covered CDR3 bases are TGTGCCAGCAAGACAGGGGCAGAA. Translation: CASKTGAE. Given in full, the CDR3 is CASKTGAETLYF.

This clone was observed a few times. Gene names denote mouse genes. The CDR3 end is not reached by the read, which stops 4 residues before it; the germline J gene fills it in. This chain links TRBV19 with TRBJ2-1; D perhaps matches TRBD2 (6 bases). The CDR3 runs 13 residues. Germline lookup yields CDR1 FNHDT and CDR2 SITEND (reference sequence). V lost 4 bases to trimming and J lost 6 bases, with 11 bases between them. CDR3 sequence reads: CASSRDFFAEQFF. The sequenced CDR3 bases are TGTGCCAGCAGTCGGGACTTTTTTGCT.

Concerning this clone: Germline and genes: mouse. The DNA read from the CDR3 is TGTGCCAGCAGCGCAGGGGGCGCGGAC. Protein: CASSAGGAD. The whole CDR3 protein is CASSAGGADTQYF. The chain carries TRBV19 and TRBJ2-5; TRBD1 matches 8 bases. The read comes to an end 4 residues before the CDR3 does, leaving the germline J gene to fill in the end. The CDR3 runs to 13 residues. Germline lookup yields CDR1 FNHDT and CDR2 SITEND (reference sequence). The complete variable domain, with remaining parts taken from reference TRBV19 and TRBJ2-5, reads GGIITQTPKFLIGQEGQKLTLKCQQNFNHDTMYWYRQDSGKGLRLIYYSITENDLQKGDLSEGYDASREKKSSFSLTVTSAQKNEMAVFLCASSAGGADTQYFGPGTRLLVL.

Concerning this clone: Mouse gene names apply. The read ends 4 residues shy of where the CDR3 ends; the end is completed using the germline J gene. V gene TRBV19 combines with J gene TRBJ2-1; TRBD2 agrees at 14 bases. Germline-derived CDR1 and CDR2 are FNHDT and SITEND (reference sequence). The length of the CDR3 is 18 residues. After removal of 4 bases from V and 6 bases from J, the junction contained 12 bases not matched to a gene. Here the CDR3 reads CASSPSRDWGGAGAEQFF. The sequenced CDR3 bases are TGTGCCAGCAGTCCATCCCGGGACTGGGGGGGCGCGGGTGCT.

Comments on this clone: Gene names denote mouse genes. The missing CDR3 end, 4 residues past where the read stops, is filled in from the germline J gene. The rearrangement uses TRBV1 and TRBJ2-3; 7 positions agree with TRBD1. Germline V gene sequence: CDR1 NSQYPW, CDR2 LRSPGD (reference sequence). The CDR3 consists of 16 residues. V shed 3 bases and J 0 bases; nucleotides not matched to a gene: 6. The CDR3 is CTCSAGTASSAETLYF. CDR3 DNA (partial): TGCACCTGCAGTGCCGGGACAGCATCTAGTGCAGAA. The variable domain in full, with the rest retrieved from reference TRBV1 and TRBJ2-3, is VTLLEQNPRWRLVPRGQAVNLRCILKNSQYPWMSWYQQDLQKQLQWLFTLRSPGDKEVKSLPGADYLATRVTDTELRLQVANMSQGRTLYCTCSAGTASSAETLYFGSGTRLTVL.

This clone was counted only a few times. Germline and genes here are mouse. The CDR3 loop is CASEGAGETLYF. CDR3 bases read: TGTGCCAGCGAGGGGGCCGGAGAA. The chain is built from TRBV13-3 and TRBJ2-3; D is possibly TRBD1 (7 bases). Read coverage stops 4 residues before the CDR3 terminus; the germline J gene supplies the remainder. The CDR3 loop spans 12 amino acids. Germline lookup yields CDR1 NNHDY and CDR2 SYVADS.

A note on this clone: Gene names refer to mouse genes. Read sequence stops 4 residues before the CDR3 end, and the germline J gene provides the missing end. The gene calls are TRBV13-3 and TRBJ2-7, with D perhaps matching TRBD1 (6 bases). CDR3 size: 13 residues. Germline assignment: CDR1 NNHDY and CDR2 SYVADS. V was shortened by 3 bases and J by 3 bases, with 10 bases between the two germline ends. The covered CDR3 bases are TGTGCCAGCAGTGTCGGGACAAACTAT. This sequence encodes CASSVGTNY. The full CDR3 is CASSVGTNYEQYF.

Remarks on this clone: The gene names here belong to mouse. The read finishes 4 residues shy of the CDR3 end, and the germline J gene is used to complete it. The V call is TRBV13-3, the J call TRBJ1-4, with D maybe TRBD1 (6 bases). CDR1 NNHDY and CDR2 SYVADS come from the germline V gene. The germline V and J ends were trimmed by 5 bases and 0 bases, with 14 bases remaining between them. The CDR3 runs to 16 residues. CDR3 protein: CASSLGTTFSNERLFF. Incomplete CDR3 DNA: TGTGCCAGCAGCCTCGGGACAACCTTTTCCAACGAA. The full variable domain, its missing parts supplied by reference TRBV13-3 and TRBJ1-4, is EAAVTQSPRSKVAVTGGKVTLSCHQTNNHDYMYWYRQDTGHGLRLIHYSYVADSTEKGDIPDGYKASRPSQENFSLILELASLSQTAVYFCASSLGTTFSNERLFFGHGTKLSVL.

Turning to this clone: Gene and germline names: mouse. The read stops 4 residues short of the end of the CDR3; the missing end is completed from the germline J gene. This chain links TRBV1 with TRBJ2-3; 13 bases are a match to TRBD2. V shed 3 bases, J shed 2 bases, and the junction held 2 bases outside the gene matches. Germline V CDR1 and CDR2: NSQYPW, LRSPGD (reference sequence). There are 16 residues in the CDR3. CDR3 region: CTCSADWGGPAETLYF. The CDR3 bases that were read are TGCACCTGCAGTGCGGACTGGGGGGGCCCTGCAGAA.

In regard to this clone: Gene names and germline match the mouse. The CDR3 goes on 4 residues after the read ends, and that part is filled in from the germline J gene. The rearrangement uses TRBV31 and TRBJ1-1; TRBD1 aligns across 7 bases. V dropped 5 bases and J dropped 0; count of bases not matched to a gene: 0. CDR3 length: 12 amino acids. Germline V lookup: CDR1 GKSSPN, CDR2 SITVG. The sequenced CDR3 bases are TGTGCCTGGGGGACAGCAAACACA. It specifies CAWGTANT. The complete CDR3 reads CAWGTANTEVFF. The whole variable domain, remainder taken from reference TRBV31 and TRBJ1-1, is AQTIHQWPVAEIKAVGSPLSLGCTIKGKSSPNLYWYWQATGGTLQQLFYSITVGQVESVVQLNLSASRPKDDQFILSTEKLLLSHSGFYLCAWGTANTEVFFGKGTRLTVV.

On this clone: DNA and listed protein disagree at residue 12, so the protein shown here was translated from the DNA. All gene names here are mouse names. The read halts 3 residues ahead of the CDR3 end, with the missing end drawn from the germline J gene. The chain carries TRBV19 and TRBJ1-6; the match to TRBD1 covers 9 bases. TRBJ1-6 is an open reading frame whose function is uncertain. The J segment lost 6 bases and the V segment lost 4 bases, leaving 5 bases of the junction unmatched. CDR3 length: 15 amino acids. The V gene's germline CDR1 is FNHDT and CDR2 SITEND (reference sequence). CDR3 DNA, as far as it was read: TGTGCCAGCAGTTGGCCGGGACAGGGTAATTCGCCC. Residues: CASSWPGQGNSP. In full, the CDR3 is CASSWPGQGNSPLYF.

As to this clone: The gene symbols are mouse symbols. Read data end 4 residues before the CDR3 end; the end is taken from the germline J gene. The chain combines TRBV13-3 with TRBJ1-4; the D is unclear. The CDR3 runs 12 residues. CDR1 is NNHDY, CDR2 SYVADS, per germline. V was clipped by 6 bases and J by 5 bases, with 8 bases between them. The CDR3 region is CASTPGNERLFF. The covered CDR3 bases are TGTGCCAGCACCCCAGGAAACGAA.

This clone has just a few counts. Here the gene names and germline are mouse. The read finishes 4 residues shy of the CDR3 end, and the germline J gene is used to complete it. The chain combines TRBV14 with TRBJ2-5, with D tentatively TRBD1 (6 bases). CDR1 is SGHDT and CDR2 is FRDEAV in the germline V gene. The CDR3 is 14 amino acids. V lost 0 bases, J lost 3 bases, and 8 bases lay in between. CDR3 protein: CASSFSGQQDTQYF. The part of the CDR3 DNA that was read is TGTGCCAGCAGTTTCTCGGGACAACAAGAC.

Turning to this clone: Gene names denote mouse genes. The sequenced CDR3 bases are TGTGCCAGCAGTTTGGGACAGGCCTAT. Its translation is CASSLGQAY. In full, the CDR3 reads CASSLGQAYEQYF. The chain is built from TRBV14 and TRBJ2-7; 8 bases are a match to TRBD1. The missing CDR3 end, 4 residues past where the read stops, is filled in from the germline J gene. Germline V gene data show CDR1 as SGHDT and CDR2 as FRDEAV. The CDR3 spans 13 residues. Trimming at V came to 2 bases and at J to 2 bases, leaving 0 bases not matched to a gene.

About this clone itself: The germline and genes are mouse ones. The read terminates 4 residues ahead of where the CDR3 ends, so the germline J gene completes it. The rearrangement uses TRBV17 and TRBJ2-2; TRBD1 aligns across 9 bases. The V segment lost 3 bases and the J segment 1 base; nucleotides outside the gene matches: 3. The CDR3 runs to 16 residues. From germline, CDR1 is MNHDT and CDR2 YYDKIL. CDR3 residues: CASSRDRGGNTGQLYF. The sequenced CDR3 bases are TGTGCTAGCAGTAGGGACAGGGGAGGAAACACCGGG. The entire variable domain, with the rest obtained from reference TRBV17 and TRBJ2-2, is as follows: DTTVKQNPRYKLARVGKPVNLICSQTMNHDTMYWYQKKPNQAPKLLLFYYDKILNREADTFEKFQSSRPNNSFCSLYIGSAGLEYSAMYLCASSRDRGGNTGQLYFGEGSKLTVL.

This clone came up a few times. TCRdb's protein and the translated DNA diverge at residue 10; the protein reported here is the translation of the DNA. Germline and genes: mouse. The read terminates 3 residues ahead of where the CDR3 ends, so the germline J gene completes it. The chain couples TRBV13-3 to TRBJ1-6; weak D call: TRBD1 (6 bases). TRBJ1-6 carries the ORF label, with uncertain function. The length of the CDR3 is 13 residues. V lost 5 bases, J lost 7 bases, and 10 bases lay in between. CDR1 is NNHDY, CDR2 SYVADS, per germline. CDR3 DNA, as far as it was read: TGTGCCAGCAGGGGACACAGGAATTCGCCC. Its translation: CASRGHRNSP. The full CDR3 is CASRGHRNSPLYF.

This clone has a handful of counts. Germline and genes here are mouse. The read terminates 4 residues before the CDR3 end, so the remaining end is supplied by the germline J gene. The gene calls are TRBV19 and TRBJ2-3; D is uncertain. V lost 2 bases and J lost 0, with 10 bases in between. The CDR3 runs to 15 residues. Germline V gene data show CDR1 as FNHDT and CDR2 as SITEND (reference sequence). The CDR3 protein is CASSMGQSSAETLYF. CDR3 bases read: TGTGCCAGCAGTATGGGTCAGTCTAGTGCAGAA.

Comments on this clone: TCRdb's protein and the translated DNA diverge at residue 13; the protein reported here is the translation of the DNA. Gene labels here are mouse ones. The read ends 3 residues shy of where the CDR3 ends; the end is completed using the germline J gene. The chain recombines TRBV13-3 with TRBJ1-3; 7 bases are a match to TRBD1. The length of the CDR3 is 16 residues. Germline V gene sequence: CDR1 NNHDY, CDR2 SYVADS. V dropped 2 bases and J dropped 0; count of bases not matched to a gene: 5. The CDR3 loop is CASSEGTEFSGNTLYF. The DNA read from the CDR3 is TGTGCCAGCAGTGAAGGGACAGAATTTTCTGGAAATACG.